These T cell receptor beta chains were read from a single sample in a study of T cells in Graves' hyperthyroidism and ophthalmopathy. MiXCR was run by TCRdb on the multiplex PCR reads, yielding one entry per CDR3 protein. The sample shows more than 500,000 distinct CDR3 sequences, about 17% of them seen only once. The material sequenced was blood. All receptors come from a woman aged 25 to 39 with Graves' hyperthyroidism. CDR3s include the opening cysteine and the closing phenylalanine or tryptophan. D genes are given only for firm matches. For some rows the clone size is stated as once, few or many, or as a class when expanded; others skip it.

V gene	clone size	D gene	J gene	CDR3 DNA	CDR3 protein
TRBV2	many	-	TRBJ2-5	TGTGCCAGCAGTGAATACGCGGGGACGTCCGCTGCCCAAGAGACCCAGTACTTC	CASSEYAGTSAAQETQYF
TRBV7-9	many	-	TRBJ2-3	TGTGCCAGCAGCTTGCTTATTTCTAGCACAGATACGCAGTATTTT	CASSLLISSTDTQYF
TRBV20-1	few	TRBD2	TRBJ2-1	TGCAGTGCTAGGGGACTAGCGGGATTTGATGAGCAGTTCTTC	CSARGLAGFDEQFF
TRBV20-1	many	TRBD1	TRBJ2-7	TGCAGTGCTCCCTCCGGACAGGGGAGGTACGAGCAGTACTTC	CSAPSGQGRYEQYF
TRBV2	-	-	TRBJ1-4	TGTGCCAGCAGTGAAACGGCTCCGGGGACGGGCGAAAAACTGTTTTTT	CASSETAPGTGEKLFF
TRBV3-1	few	-	TRBJ1-2	TGTGCCAGCAGCCTCCCAACCGTGAACTATGGCTACACCTTC	CASSLPTVNYGYTF
TRBV19	-	-	TRBJ1-1	TGTGCCAGTACGTGGGACACAAGGACTGAAGCTTTCTTT	CASTWDTRTEAFF
TRBV18	-	TRBD1	TRBJ1-3	TGTGCCAGCTCACCAGCCGGGGACAGGAGAAACACCATATATTTT	CASSPAGDRRNTIYF
TRBV13	-	TRBD1	TRBJ2-1	TGTGCCAGCAGAGTTCGGGACAGACCCGGGAATGAGCAGTTCTTC	CASRVRDRPGNEQFF
TRBV28	many	-	TRBJ2-7	TGTGCCAGCAGCGACTCTAGCTCCTACGAGCAGTACTTC	CASSDSSSYEQYF
TRBV5-5	few	-	TRBJ2-7	TGTGCCAGCAGCTTGGCCGGGCAGGTAACAACTTACGAGCAGTACTTC	CASSLAGQVTTYEQYF
TRBV4-3	few	TRBD1	TRBJ1-6	TGCGCCAGCAGCCAAGATGTTGCAGGGGGTTATTCACCCCTCCACTTT	CASSQDVAGGYSPLHF
TRBV3-1	many	TRBD2	TRBJ2-1	TGTGCCAGCAGCCCGGGACTAGCGGACCTTAGCTCCTACAATGAGCAGTTCTTC	CASSPGLADLSSYNEQFF
TRBV7-2	few	TRBD2	TRBJ2-7	TGTGCCAGCAGCTTAGACCTAGCGGGAGGCTACGAGCAGTACTTC	CASSLDLAGGYEQYF